The entry below describes one T cell receptor beta chain. This clonotype was seen at least ten times. The specificity of this receptor is unknown. It has no much larger one-base neighbor in the sample; base qualities were not kept. Reads for this sample came from an Illumina HiSeq 2500. Quantitative 5'-RACE with molecular barcodes was used to prepare TCR beta libraries. Concerning the study's data processing: A new computational method, built on a probabilistic model of VDJ rearrangement, was used to identify disease-linked TCR variants. The public reads were run again by TCRdb, first through fastp at Q25 and then through MiXCR, and only productive beta chains were kept. Each entry is one CDR3 protein sequence, shown with its most common DNA and genes. TCRdb's processing, not the authors', yielded these V and J calls. The sample table holds around 280,000 distinct CDR3 sequences, of which roughly 20% were seen once. The ten largest make up about 8% of the sample.

The sample belongs to a study of CD8 T cells in ankylosing spondylitis (dated by TCRdb to about 2017). Notes on the research overall: T cell receptor beta repertoires were profiled in healthy donors and ankylosing spondylitis patients so that disease-linked TCR variants could be found. The full study cohort was made up of about 25 ankylosing spondylitis patients and roughly 100 healthy donors. Samples of peripheral blood were taken, and for ankylosing spondylitis patients, synovial fluid was collected as well. What the authors observed across the whole study: According to the report, matched synovial fluid samples from ankylosing spondylitis patients were significantly enriched for the disease-linked clones. Some motif variants were previously reported in synovial fluid and blood of reactive arthritis patients, suggesting common disease-initiation mechanisms. A CD8+ phenotype was shown by the disease-linked clones, which were found at relatively low frequencies in peripheral blood. Blood from ankylosing spondylitis patients appeared to be characterized by a TCR beta motif composed of roughly eight highly homologous amino acid variants.

The junction shows trimming of 3 bases on V and 7 bases on J, and the gene matches do not reach 4 bases of it. The CDR3 sequence holds 13 residues, the cysteine and phenylalanine included. Just the 39-base CDR3 DNA is kept, in frame starting at base 1. CDR1 and CDR2 (DFQATT, SNEGSKA) derive from the germline V gene (reference sequence). Sequenced sample: blood, either unsorted or a sorted T cell fraction (not recorded which). The chain is encoded by TRBV20-1 joined to TRBJ2-1; the central 9 bases match TRBD2. The TCR sequence derives from a male donor with ankylosing spondylitis or in good health (not recorded which). The bases read TGCAGTGCTAGCGGGACTAGCATGAATGAGCAGTTCTTC. This translates into CSASGTSMNEQFF.